This entry is about one TCR beta chain. The antigen remains undetermined. Germline CDR1 is ENHRY and CDR2 is SYGVKD. V lost 0 bases to trimming and J lost 0 bases, with 5 bases between them. CDR3 size: 14 residues. CD45RO-negative CD8 cells positively selected for CCR7 made up the naive population, which excluded terminally differentiated effector memory CD45RA+ cells. This sample was taken from a study of shared clonotypes between healthy human individuals. Overall study findings and caveats: The study sampled only blood, and tissue repertoires likely differ. Generally, naive subsets came out with larger estimated richness than memory subsets.

TCRdb keeps only in-frame clones here, not all; method: immunoSEQ multiplex PCR. This sample yields more than 550,000 clones, of which about 90% are seen a single time; 24% belongs to the top ten. Material: naive CD8+ T cells sorted from blood. The gene calls are TRBV10-3 and TRBJ1-1; D unresolved. This TCR was sampled from a man younger than 45 in good health. For the CDR3, the DNA is TGTGCCATCAGTGAGTCGATAGTGAACACTGAAGCTTTCTTT. Amino acid sequence: CAISESIVNTEAFF.